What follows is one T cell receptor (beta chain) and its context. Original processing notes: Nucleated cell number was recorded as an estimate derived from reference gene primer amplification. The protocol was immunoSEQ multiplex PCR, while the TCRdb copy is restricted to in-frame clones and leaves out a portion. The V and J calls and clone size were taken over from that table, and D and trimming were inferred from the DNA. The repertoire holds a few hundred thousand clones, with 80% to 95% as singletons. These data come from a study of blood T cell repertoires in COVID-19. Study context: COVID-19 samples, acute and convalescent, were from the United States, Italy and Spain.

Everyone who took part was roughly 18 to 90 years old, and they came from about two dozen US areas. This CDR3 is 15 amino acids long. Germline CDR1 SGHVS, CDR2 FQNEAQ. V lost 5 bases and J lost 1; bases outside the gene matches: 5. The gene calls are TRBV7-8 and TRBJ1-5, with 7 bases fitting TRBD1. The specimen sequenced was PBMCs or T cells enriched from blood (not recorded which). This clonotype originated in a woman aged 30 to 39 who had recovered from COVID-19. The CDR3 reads CASSLQGLSNQPQHF. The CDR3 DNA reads TGTGCCAGCAGCCTACAGGGGCTCAGCAATCAGCCCCAGCATTTT. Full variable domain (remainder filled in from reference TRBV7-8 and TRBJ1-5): GAGVSQSPRYKVAKRGQDVALRCDPISGHVSLFWYQQALGQGPEFLTYFQNEAQLDKSGLPSDRFFAERPEGSVSTLKIQRTQQEDSAVYLCASSLQGLSNQPQHFGDGTRLSIL.